A single sample is the source of the 25 T cell receptor beta chains below, sequenced in a study of blood T cells in healthy people across ages. The use of a sample-barcoded 5' primer and a J-beta primer mix characterized a second PCR of about 7 to 12 cycles. TCRdb ran MiXCR on the 5' RACE reads and lists one entry per CDR3 protein. The sample holds around 700,000 distinct CDR3 sequences, roughly 25% seen once. These sequences were also reported in another study, on T cells of mothers and their children.

Sequencing input: blood. These receptor sequences come from a boy younger than 18 in good health.

This chain connects TRBV29-1 to TRBJ2-1; 9 bases are a match to TRBD2. Germline lookup yields CDR1 SQVTM and CDR2 ANQGSEA. Germline trimming cut 3 bases from V and 9 bases from J; bases unmatched to any gene: 9. The CDR3 covers 14 residues. The CDR3 sequence: CSVDVAGDRGEQFF. The DNA for the CDR3 is TGCAGCGTTGACGTAGCGGGGGACCGTGGTGAGCAGTTCTTC.

This clonotype was counted a few times. The chain carries TRBV14 and TRBJ2-2, with no clear D. V lost 5 bases, J lost 6 bases, and 13 bases lay in between. Germline values: CDR1 SGHDN, CDR2 FVKESK. The CDR3 length is 14 residues. Here the CDR3 DNA reads TGTGCCAGCAGCAAACAAGGGATCCCCGGGGAGCTGTTTTTT. It translates to CASSKQGIPGELFF.

There are a few counts of this clonotype. The chain has TRBV4-3 and TRBJ2-5; TRBD1 matches 7 bases. The germline V gene has CDR1 LGHNA and CDR2 YSLEER. The CDR3 has 18 amino acids. J lost 1 base, V lost 0 bases, and 11 bases had no gene match. The CDR3 reads CASSQEGAGGTLQETQYF. The CDR3 nucleotides are TGCGCCAGCAGCCAAGAGGGGGCAGGGGGTACACTCCAAGAGACCCAGTACTTC.

There are a few counts of this clonotype. The chain combines TRBV27 with TRBJ2-5; D is undetermined. With the DNA end fitting TRBJ2-1 better, the J assignment may be wrong. The CDR3 runs to 9 residues. In germline, CDR1 is MNHEY, CDR2 SMNVEV (reference sequence). The CDR3 nucleotides are TGTGCCAGACGTAGGAGCCAGTTCTTC. It is translated as CARRRSQFF.

There are a few counts of this clonotype. V gene TRBV6-1 combines with J gene TRBJ2-6; 7 bases are a match to TRBD2. There are 20 residues in the CDR3. Germline values: CDR1 MNHNS, CDR2 SASEGT. The J segment lost 4 bases and the V segment lost 3 bases, leaving 18 bases of the junction unmatched. CDR3 nucleotides: TGTGCCAGCAGTGATGATTTAGCGGGCTGGACGGTGTCGGGGGCCAACGTCCTGACTTTC. Translated: CASSDDLAGWTVSGANVLTF.

The chain has TRBV20-1 and TRBJ2-1, with TRBD2 matching 10 bases. V lost 6 bases, J lost 6 bases, and 8 bases stayed unmatched. The CDR3 is 14 residues long. Germline lookup yields CDR1 DFQATT and CDR2 SNEGSKA (reference sequence). The CDR3 here is CSASIAGGSNEQFF. As DNA, the CDR3 is TGCAGTGCCAGTATAGCGGGAGGTTCCAATGAGCAGTTCTTC.

The V and J genes are TRBV12-3 or TRBV12-4 and TRBJ2-7, with 7 bases identical to TRBD1. The CDR3 is 12 residues long. V was pared by 8 bases and J by 3 bases, with 4 bases of the junction left unmatched. As DNA, the CDR3 is TGTGCCAGCGGGCGACAGGGCTACGAGCAGTACTTC. Translated, it gives CASGRQGYEQYF.

Turning to this clonotype: Just one base apart from a much larger clone, this may be a read error. No conserved phenylalanine or tryptophan ends this CDR3, so it is likely a read error. The chain combines TRBV12-3 or TRBV12-4 with TRBJ2-5; 8 bases are shared with TRBD1. V gave up 4 bases and J gave up 5 bases; unmatched junction bases: 9. This CDR3 spans 15 amino acids. DNA for the CDR3: TGTGCCAGCAGTTGGGGACAGGTCGAACGGGAGACCCAGTACCTC. The encoded protein is CASSWGQVERETQYL.

The sample holds a few counts of this clonotype. The chain joins TRBV11-2 to TRBJ2-7, with 7 bases identical to TRBD1. Looked up from germline, CDR1 is SGHAT and CDR2 is FQNNGV. V was clipped by 6 bases and J by 6 bases; unmatched bases: 8. The CDR3 sequence is 13 residues long. CDR3 coding DNA: TGTGCCAGCAGTCGGACAGGACCTCTCGAGCAGTACTTC. Translation gives CASSRTGPLEQYF.

The CDR3 region is CASSQDRAVYEQYF. The CDR3 DNA reads as TGCGCCAGCAGCCAGGACAGAGCGGTCTACGAGCAGTACTTC. The J gene is TRBJ2-7, the V gene TRBV4-3, with D possibly being TRBD1 (6 bases). Looked up from germline, CDR1 is LGHNA and CDR2 is YSLEER. V was clipped by 3 bases and J by 3 bases, with 12 bases between them. The CDR3 loop spans 14 amino acids.

DNA for the CDR3: TGTGCCAGCAGTAGGGGTTGGGACACTGAAGCTTTCTTT. Its translation: CASSRGWDTEAFF. The chain has TRBV25-1 and TRBJ1-1; weak D call: TRBD1 (5 bases). Trimming pared 5 bases from V and 3 bases from J, leaving 10 bases between. CDR1 MGHDK and CDR2 SYGVNS come from the germline V gene. The CDR3 extends over 13 amino acids.

This clonotype has more than one count but fewer than ten. The chain combines TRBV29-1 with TRBJ2-7; D is perhaps TRBD1 (5 bases). Germline CDR1 SQVTM, CDR2 ANQGSEA. This CDR3 is 10 amino acids long. Deletions cut 7 bases from V and 6 bases from J, with 10 bases between. CDR3 sequence reads: CSAVGLEQYF. CDR3 bases: TGCAGCGCTGTGGGGCTCGAGCAGTACTTC.

This clonotype has more than one count but fewer than ten. This chain uses TRBV4-1 with TRBJ2-4; D is unclear. CDR1 is MGHRA and CDR2 is YSYEKL in the germline V gene. V lost 3 bases to trimming and J lost 0 bases, with 12 bases between them. CDR3 size: 16 residues. This chain's CDR3 is CASSQWAFLAKNIQYF. CDR3 bases: TGCGCCAGCAGCCAGTGGGCGTTTCTAGCCAAAAACATTCAGTACTTC.

This chain joins TRBV4-1 and TRBJ2-7; tentatively, D is TRBD2 (5 bases). Germline V gene data show CDR1 as MGHRA and CDR2 as YSYEKL. There are 16 residues in the CDR3. V shed 1 base and J shed 0 bases, with 13 bases lying between them. Here the CDR3 DNA reads TGCGCCAGCAGCCAAGGATTCGAGGGCCGCTCCTACGAGCAGTACTTC. Translating gives CASSQGFEGRSYEQYF.

With regard to this clonotype: A much larger clone lies a single base off, so this may be a read error. The rearrangement uses TRBV6-2 or TRBV6-3 and TRBJ2-5; no clear D. V was cut by 1 base and J by 5 bases, with 2 bases left in between. Germline V CDR1 and CDR2: MNHEY, SVGEGT. The CDR3 loop spans 11 amino acids. The CDR3 DNA reads TGTGCCAGCAGTTACTGGGAGACCCAGTACTTC. Residues: CASSYWETQYF.

In this sample, this clonotype turned up a few times. V usage is TRBV5-1 and J usage is TRBJ1-2; the match to TRBD1 covers 7 bases. Losses at the gene ends were 3 bases for V and 4 bases for J; bases not matched to a gene: 6. CDR1 and CDR2 (germline): SGHRS, YFSETQ. The CDR3 contains 14 residues. CDR3 protein: CASSSPGQPYGYTF. CDR3 nucleotide sequence: TGCGCCAGCAGCTCCCCGGGACAGCCCTATGGCTACACCTTC.

This clonotype was picked up a small number of times. The chain recombines TRBV29-1 with TRBJ1-1; 8 positions match TRBD1. V trimming: 4 bases; J trimming: 2 bases; junction bases outside the gene matches: 3. Per the germline V gene, CDR1 is SQVTM and CDR2 is ANQGSEA. This CDR3 has 13 amino acids. The CDR3: CSVGQGLNTEAFF. The CDR3 DNA sequence: TGCAGCGTTGGACAGGGGTTAAACACTGAAGCTTTCTTT.

This clonotype was seen more than once but under ten times. The chain carries TRBV7-8 and TRBJ2-3; possible D gene TRBD1, 6 bases. From germline, CDR1 is SGHVS and CDR2 FQNEAQ. The CDR3 totals 16 residues. Trimming removed 3 bases from V and 3 bases from J, with 16 bases in between. In DNA form, the CDR3 reads TGTGCCAGCAGCTTCCACCTCACAGGGCGAACAGATACGCAGTATTTT. Amino acid sequence: CASSFHLTGRTDTQYF.

This clonotype was seen a handful of times. The chain is built from TRBV28 and TRBJ1-5, with a possible D match to TRBD1 (6 bases). The CDR3 loop spans 13 amino acids. V dropped 8 bases and J dropped 6 bases, with 14 bases sitting between them. Germline CDR1 is MDHEN and CDR2 is SYDVKM. CDR3 sequence reads: CASVQGMGQPQHF. The CDR3, as DNA: TGTGCCAGCGTTCAGGGGATGGGTCAGCCCCAGCATTTT.

This chain uses TRBV27 with TRBJ1-5, with D possibly being TRBD1 (5 bases). CDR1 MNHEY and CDR2 SMNVEV come from the germline V gene (reference sequence). The CDR3 extends over 14 amino acids. With 0 bases removed from V and 5 bases from J, the gap between germline ends came to 8 bases. CDR3 in DNA: TGTGCCAGCAGTTTATCGGTCAGGGATCAGCCCCAGCATTTT. Its protein is CASSLSVRDQPQHF.

This clonotype was seen more than once but under ten times. The chain couples TRBV7-9 to TRBJ1-2; D unclear. The CDR3 length is 15 residues. V lost 2 bases and J lost 7, with 17 bases in between. Looked up from germline, CDR1 is SEHNR and CDR2 is FQNEAQ (reference sequence). The chain's CDR3 is CASSLNPVSSGGYTF. In DNA, the CDR3 is TGTGCCAGCAGCTTAAACCCGGTCTCAAGCGGTGGCTACACCTTC.

CDR3 DNA: TGCGCCAGCAGCACCGGGACCCAGGTCGGTGAGCAGTTCTTC. This translates into CASSTGTQVGEQFF. The rearrangement uses TRBV5-1 and TRBJ2-5, with D perhaps assigned TRBD1 or TRBD2 (5 bases each). The DNA end is a closer match to TRBJ2-1, so the J assignment may be wrong. Germline V gives CDR1 SGHRS, CDR2 YFSETQ. The CDR3 totals 14 residues.

This chain's CDR3 is CASKDWQGETQYF. DNA for the CDR3: TGCGCCAGCAAGGATTGGCAGGGGGAGACCCAGTACTTC. This rearrangement joins TRBV5-1 to TRBJ2-5; possibly TRBD1 for D (6 bases). The CDR3 has 13 residues. Germline lookup yields CDR1 SGHRS and CDR2 YFSETQ. The V end was cut by 6 bases, the J end by 5 bases, with 14 bases between.

The chain joins TRBV13 to TRBJ2-5, with 9 bases lining up with TRBD2. J gave up 6 bases and V 7 bases, and 18 bases lay outside the gene matches. This CDR3 contains 17 residues. The germline gives CDR1 PRHDT, CDR2 FYEKMQ (reference sequence). This CDR3 reads CASTPSIEAGGRKTQYF. CDR3 bases: TGTGCCAGCACGCCGTCGATAGAAGCGGGAGGCAGAAAGACCCAGTACTTC.

J is TRBJ1-1 and V is TRBV7-2; TRBD1 agrees at 7 bases. V shed 5 bases and J 7 bases; nucleotides not matched to a gene: 10. Looked up from germline, CDR1 is SGHTA and CDR2 is FQGNSA. This CDR3 region has 14 residues. Here the CDR3 reads CASSGLTGFNEAFF. CDR3 nucleotide sequence: TGTGCCAGCAGCGGGTTGACAGGGTTCAATGAAGCTTTCTTT.